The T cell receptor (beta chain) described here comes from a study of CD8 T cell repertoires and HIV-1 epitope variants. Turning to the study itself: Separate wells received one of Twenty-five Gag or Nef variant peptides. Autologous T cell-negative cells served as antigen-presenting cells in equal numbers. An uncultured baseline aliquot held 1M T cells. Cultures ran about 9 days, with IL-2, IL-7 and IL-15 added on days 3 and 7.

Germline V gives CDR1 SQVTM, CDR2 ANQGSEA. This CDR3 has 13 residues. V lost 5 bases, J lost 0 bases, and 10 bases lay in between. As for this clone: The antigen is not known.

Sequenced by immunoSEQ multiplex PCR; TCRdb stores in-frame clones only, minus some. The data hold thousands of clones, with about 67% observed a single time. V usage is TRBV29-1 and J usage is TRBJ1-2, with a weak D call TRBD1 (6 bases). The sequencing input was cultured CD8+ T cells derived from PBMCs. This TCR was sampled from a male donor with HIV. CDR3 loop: CSVRDKANYGYTF. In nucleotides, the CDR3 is TGCAGCGTTCGGGACAAAGCTAACTATGGCTACACCTTC. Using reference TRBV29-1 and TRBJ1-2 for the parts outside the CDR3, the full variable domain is SAVISQKPSRDICQRGTSLTIQCQVDSQVTMMFWYRQQPGQSLTLIATANQGSEATYESGFVIDKFPISRPNLTFSTLTVSNMSPEDSSIYLCSVRDKANYGYTFGSGTRLTVV.